This record looks at one T cell receptor (beta chain) sequence and its context. The data stem from a study of stem cell transplantation in POMP-related autoinflammatory disease. Looking at the study overall: Neutrophil and platelet engraftment from the graft donor was 100% through one year after transplant.

CDR1 and CDR2 from the germline V gene are SGHRS and YFSETQ. With 0 bases removed from V and 5 bases from J, the gap between germline ends came to 17 bases. The CDR3 has 16 residues. Assay used: immunoSEQ multiplex PCR; TCRdb lists only in-frame clones, some missing. Here the sample spans tens of thousands of clones, more than 75% being singletons. The sequence derives from a human patient with POMP-related autoinflammation and immune dysregulation (PRAID). Some T cells could come from the graft donor. Sequenced material: CD4+ T cells from PBMCs, taken after stem cell transplantation. J is TRBJ1-1 and V is TRBV5-1, with D possibly matching TRBD1 (5 bases). CDR3 region: CASSLGRVGVGTEAFF. The CDR3, as DNA: TGCGCCAGCAGCTTGGGCAGGGTGGGGGTTGGGACTGAAGCTTTCTTT.